What follows is one T cell receptor beta chain and its context. No antigen is known for it. This may be a read error, as it is one base from a much larger clone. The sample's time point: persistent/refractory GD, antithyroid drugs over 5 years with positive TRAb. PBMCs provided the RNA from which the TCR library was made. Graves' disease diagnoses followed American Thyroid Association guidelines. HTBI primers from iRepertoire and Arm-PCR of CDR3 regions yielded the TCR beta libraries. One entry per CDR3 protein results from TCRdb running MiXCR on the multiplex PCR reads. The table includes around 400,000 distinct CDR3 sequences, about 21% detected once. These data come from a study of regulatory T cells in long-lasting Graves disease. Whole-study results and caveats: Thyroid tissue was not sampled; only peripheral blood was. Newly diagnosed patients had higher TCR diversity than persistent Graves' patients did. Segments TRBV28, TRBJ1-2 and TRBJ2-5 showed preferential usage in persistent disease.

Deletions cut 8 bases from V and 7 bases from J, with 23 bases between. Germline CDR1 MNHEY, CDR2 SVGEGT. The CDR3 loop spans 15 amino acids. The chain uses TRBV6-2 or TRBV6-3 and TRBJ1-2, with D perhaps matching TRBD1 (6 bases). This material consisted of peripheral blood mononuclear cells (PBMCs), taken when the disease was refractory, from a patient treated with antithyroid drugs. The receptor comes from a female donor with Graves disease. CDR3: CASGPSTGASPGYTF. The CDR3 nucleotides are TGTGCCAGCGGCCCCTCAACGGGGGCCTCACCTGGCTACACCTTC.